This T cell receptor (beta chain) comes out of a study of lymphopenia after photon versus proton radiotherapy. The repertoire was sequenced with immunoSEQ multiplex PCR; TCRdb's copy has only in-frame clones and lacks some. The data show 25,000 to 30,000 clones, about 81% seen once. The germline CDR1 and CDR2 sequences are MNHEY and SVGAGI. Trimming took 0 bases from V and 2 from J, leaving 11 bases between them. CDR3 length: 16 amino acids. Sequenced here: peripheral blood, sampled from a patient treated with photon-based radiotherapy. The chain combines TRBV6-5 with TRBJ1-3; tentative D call: TRBD1 (5 bases). The TCR sequence derives from a middle-aged man with gastric cancer. The CDR3 DNA sequence: TGTGCCAGCAGTTACTCACGAGGGGTAGCTGGAAACACCATATATTTT. Residues: CASSYSRGVAGNTIYF.